The rows below give T cell receptor beta chains drawn from one sample of a study of shared clonotypes between healthy human individuals. The data were produced by immunoSEQ multiplex PCR, yet TCRdb's version contains in-frame clones alone and is incomplete. This table has some 2.1 million clones, 90% to 95% appearing once. The source material was naive CD8+ T cells from PBMCs. These receptors were collected from a man aged 18-30 years in good health. Some clones in this sample may be carry-over from other donors' samples. Each CDR3 is given with its conserved first and last residue. The D gene is left open where the match is weak. A row's size may be missing; if present it is once, few, many or a size class.

D	J	size	V	DNA	CDR3
TRBD2	TRBJ2-1	NA	TRBV9	TGTGCCAGCAGCGTAGTTCCTAGCGGGGGAAGGAATGAGCAGTTCTTC	CASSVVPSGGRNEQFF
NA	TRBJ1-1	NA	TRBV19	TGTGCCAGTAATCAGGGGACTGAAGCTTTCTTT	CASNQGTEAFF
NA	TRBJ2-5	NA	TRBV7-2	TGTGCCAGCAGCTTAAGAGGGGCCCTGGGGACCCAGTACTTC	CASSLRGALGTQYF
NA	TRBJ1-4	NA	TRBV28	TGTGCCAGCAGTTCCCTCTTTCGGACAGCGACTAATTTT	CASSSLFRTATNF
NA	TRBJ1-1	few	TRBV14	TGTGCCAGCAGCCTAACAGGGAGGACTGAAGCTTTCTTT	CASSLTGRTEAFF
NA	TRBJ1-1	NA	TRBV19	TGTGCCAGTATGAGGTGGGGAGAGAACACTGAAGCTTTCTTT	CASMRWGENTEAFF
TRBD2	TRBJ2-3	NA	TRBV10-3	TGTGCCATCAGACCACCTAGCGGGGGTAGCACAGATACGCAGTATTTT	CAIRPPSGGSTDTQYF
NA	TRBJ2-2	NA	TRBV7-9	TGTGCCACCCCCCCCGAGGTTAAAACCGGGGAGCTGTTTTTT	CATPPEVKTGELFF
NA	TRBJ2-7	NA	TRBV6-1	TGTGCCAGCAGTGATCGCAGGGTTTCCTCCTACGAGCAGTACTTC	CASSDRRVSSYEQYF
TRBD1	TRBJ2-7	NA	TRBV27	TGTGCCAGCAGTTTAGCTCCCGGGACAGGCTTCGAGCAGTACTTC	CASSLAPGTGFEQYF
TRBD2	TRBJ2-7	NA	TRBV11-2	TGTGCCAGCAGGGGCGGGAGCGACGAGCAGTACTTC	CASRGGSDEQYF
NA	TRBJ2-5	NA	TRBV19	TGTGCCAGTAGTATCGTCGGCAGCCAAGAGACCCAGTACTTC	CASSIVGSQETQYF
NA	TRBJ2-5	NA	TRBV6-5	TGTGCCAGCAGTTACTGGGGGGTTAACCAAGAGACCCAGTACTTC	CASSYWGVNQETQYF
NA	TRBJ1-5	NA	TRBV15	TGTGCCACCAGCAGAGGCAGGGGTAGCAATCAGCCCCAGCATTTT	CATSRGRGSNQPQHF
NA	TRBJ2-7	NA	TRBV5-4	TGTGCCAGCAGCTTAGGATTTACTACCTACGAGCAGTACTTC	CASSLGFTTYEQYF
NA	TRBJ2-5	NA	TRBV28	TGTGCCAGCAGTTTTGCCCCCTTCCGCCTCGCCTCTCAGTCAGAGACCCAGTACTTC	CASSFAPFRLASQSETQYF
NA	TRBJ1-2	NA	TRBV6-5	TGTGCCAGCAGTTACCGTACAGGGATGGGTGGCTACACCTTC	CASSYRTGMGGYTF
NA	TRBJ2-1	NA	TRBV4-2	TGTGCCAGCAGCCAAGAGGTACCAACCTTCAATGAGCAGTTCTTC	CASSQEVPTFNEQFF
NA	TRBJ1-1	NA	TRBV7-3	TGTGCCAGCAGCTCAGGGACCTTAAGGGGCGCTGAAGCTTTCTTT	CASSSGTLRGAEAFF
NA	TRBJ1-5	NA	TRBV28	TGTGCCAGCAGTCTCTCGGCTCGTGCGCCCCAGCATTTT	CASSLSARAPQHF
NA	TRBJ1-2	NA	TRBV15	TGTGCCACCAGCGGTAAAGGGAGACTATCCTATGGCTACACCTTC	CATSGKGRLSYGYTF
TRBD1	TRBJ1-1	NA	TRBV7-6	TGTGCCAGCAGCCCCGTGACAGGGACTGAAGCTTTCTTT	CASSPVTGTEAFF
NA	TRBJ2-7	NA	TRBV4-3	TGCGCCAGCAGCCCAACCGACAGGAGCCGCGAGCAGTACTTC	CASSPTDRSREQYF
TRBD1	TRBJ2-7	NA	TRBV19	TGTGCCAGTAGTATTCTAGGACAGGGAAAGGATGGGCAGTACTTC	CASSILGQGKDGQYF
TRBD2	TRBJ2-1	NA	TRBV5-1	TGCGCCAGCAGCCCCGGGACTAGCCCTAGCTCCTACAATGAGCAGTTCTTC	CASSPGTSPSSYNEQFF
NA	TRBJ1-2	NA	TRBV6-5	TGTGCCAGCAGTTACAGTGAGGGTCGATCCTCCGGCTACACCTTC	CASSYSEGRSSGYTF
NA	TRBJ1-2	few	TRBV2	TGTGCCAGCAGTGGAATAAATGGCTACACCTTC	CASSGINGYTF
NA	TRBJ1-1	NA	TRBV27	TGTGCCAGCAGTCCCATAGGGTGGGGGGCCGGTGAAGCTTTCTTT	CASSPIGWGAGEAFF
NA	TRBJ2-7	NA	TRBV4-1	TGCGCCAGCAGCCAAGAGGTTCCCCGCGAGCAGTACTTC	CASSQEVPREQYF
NA	TRBJ2-2	once	TRBV7-8	TGTGCCAGCAGCTCGGAACCTAAGGACAGTAGGGTGTTGGGGGGGGAGCTGTTTTTT	CASSSEPKDSRVLGGELFF
NA	TRBJ2-6	NA	TRBV9	TGTGCCAGCAGCGTAGGAAATCGGGGGCCCAGCTCTGGGGCCAACGTCCTGACTTTC	CASSVGNRGPSSGANVLTF
NA	TRBJ1-1	NA	TRBV25-1	TGTGCCAGCAGTGGCGGCGGCGAAGCTTTCTTT	CASSGGGEAFF
NA	TRBJ1-5	NA	TRBV6-6	TGTGCCAGCGGCTCGGGGGGGGCATGGCAGCCCCAGCATTTT	CASGSGGAWQPQHF
TRBD2	TRBJ2-7	NA	TRBV27	TGTGCCAGCAGTCGGGATGGCGGGGGCTCCTACGAGCAGTACTTC	CASSRDGGGSYEQYF
NA	TRBJ1-1	NA	TRBV5-4	TGTGCCAGCAGCCCTATACTGGATACTGAAGCTTTCTTT	CASSPILDTEAFF
TRBD1	TRBJ1-1	NA	TRBV7-9	TGTGCCAGCAGCTTAATGACCGAGACAGGGGCGGACACTGAAGCTTTCTTT	CASSLMTETGADTEAFF
NA	TRBJ1-1	NA	TRBV18	TGTGCCAGCTCACCAACCTTTGGGCAGATGAACACTGAAGCTTTCTTT	CASSPTFGQMNTEAFF
TRBD1	TRBJ2-7	NA	TRBV28	TGTGCCAGCAGTTCGATTCGGGACAGGGCCTACGAGCAGTACTTC	CASSSIRDRAYEQYF
NA	TRBJ2-7	NA	TRBV14	TGTGCCAGCAGCCAAGACTACGGGTTGATCTACGAGCAGTACTTC	CASSQDYGLIYEQYF
NA	TRBJ1-2	NA	TRBV9	TGTGCCAGCAGCGTACTGAGGGGGACCGATGGCTACACCTTC	CASSVLRGTDGYTF
NA	TRBJ1-1	NA	TRBV10-3	TGTGCCATCAAGCGGATTCCGGGACAACCCGAAGCTTTCTTT	CAIKRIPGQPEAFF
NA	TRBJ1-1	NA	TRBV7-9	TGTGCCAGCAGCTTAGGACAAGCCATTGAAGCTTTCTTT	CASSLGQAIEAFF
NA	TRBJ2-7	NA	TRBV5-1	TGCGCCAGCAGCTTAGGGAACCAAAGACTAGTTCGCGAGCAGTACTTC	CASSLGNQRLVREQYF
NA	TRBJ1-1	NA	TRBV7-9	TGTGCCAGCAGCTTAGCCGCATATCAGGCAGCCGACACTGAAGCTTTCTTT	CASSLAAYQAADTEAFF
NA	TRBJ1-2	NA	TRBV2	TGTGCCAGCAGTGCGGGGGATCTTAATCCACGGGGCTATGGCTACACCTTC	CASSAGDLNPRGYGYTF
TRBD1	TRBJ2-7	NA	TRBV4-1	TGCGCCAGCAGCGAACGGGACAGGGGTGTCGAGCAGTACTTC	CASSERDRGVEQYF
TRBD1	TRBJ2-2	NA	TRBV5-1	TGCGCCAGCAGCAGGACAGGGACTTTGACCGGGGAGCTGTTTTTT	CASSRTGTLTGELFF
NA	TRBJ2-7	NA	TRBV27	TGTGCCAGCAGTCCCCGTGGGGTTTCCTACGAGCAGTACTTC	CASSPRGVSYEQYF
NA	TRBJ1-2	NA	TRBV11-2	TGTGCCAGCAGCGCGCCCCCTCACACCTTC	CASSAPPHTF
NA	TRBJ2-7	NA	TRBV7-2	TGTGCCAGCAGCTTCGGCCCCTACGAGCAGTACTTC	CASSFGPYEQYF
TRBD2	TRBJ2-7	once	TRBV19	TGTGCCAGTAGTCTACGACTAGCGGGATTTACCTACGAGCAGTACTTC	CASSLRLAGFTYEQYF
NA	TRBJ2-7	NA	TRBV10-3	TGTGCCATCAGTGATGGGGTTTCCCCCTACGAGCAGTACTTC	CAISDGVSPYEQYF
TRBD1	TRBJ2-7	NA	TRBV5-3	TGTGCCAGAAGTCCCCGGGACAGGAGATGCGAGCAGTACTTC	CARSPRDRRCEQYF
TRBD2	TRBJ2-1	NA	TRBV6-5	TGTGCCAGCACCCCTACTAGCGGGAACAATGAGCAGTTCTTC	CASTPTSGNNEQFF
TRBD2	TRBJ2-7	NA	TRBV27	TGTGCCAGCAGTTTGTTCGCTAGCGGAGTATCCTACGAGCAGTACTTC	CASSLFASGVSYEQYF